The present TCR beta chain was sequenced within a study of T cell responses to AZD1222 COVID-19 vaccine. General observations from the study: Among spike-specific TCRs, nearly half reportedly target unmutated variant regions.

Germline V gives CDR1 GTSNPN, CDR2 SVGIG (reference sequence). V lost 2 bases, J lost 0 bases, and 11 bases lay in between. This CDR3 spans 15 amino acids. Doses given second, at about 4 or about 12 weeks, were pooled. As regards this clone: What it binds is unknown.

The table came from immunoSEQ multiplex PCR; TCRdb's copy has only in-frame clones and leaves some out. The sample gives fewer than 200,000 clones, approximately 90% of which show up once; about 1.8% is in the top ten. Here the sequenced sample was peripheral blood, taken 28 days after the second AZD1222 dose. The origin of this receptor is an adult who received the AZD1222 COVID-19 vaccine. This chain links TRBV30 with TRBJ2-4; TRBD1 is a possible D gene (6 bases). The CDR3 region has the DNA TGTGCCTGGAGTTCGACAGGTCTAGCCAAAAACATTCAGTACTTC. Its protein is CAWSSTGLAKNIQYF.